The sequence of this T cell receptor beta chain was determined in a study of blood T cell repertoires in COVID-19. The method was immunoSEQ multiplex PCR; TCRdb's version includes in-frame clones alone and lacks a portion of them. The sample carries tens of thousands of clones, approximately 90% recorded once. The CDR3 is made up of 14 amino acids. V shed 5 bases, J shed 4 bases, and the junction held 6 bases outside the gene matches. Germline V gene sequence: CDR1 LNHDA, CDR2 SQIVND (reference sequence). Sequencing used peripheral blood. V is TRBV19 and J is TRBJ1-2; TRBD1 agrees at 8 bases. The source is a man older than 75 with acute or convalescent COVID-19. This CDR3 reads CASSLQGASYGYTF. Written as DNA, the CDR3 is TGTGCCAGTAGTCTTCAGGGGGCGAGCTATGGCTACACCTTC.